This T cell receptor beta chain stems from a study of blood T cell repertoires in COVID-19. Study information: Acute-phase and convalescent COVID-19 samples originated in the United States, Italy and Spain.

With 3 bases clipped from V and 5 bases from J, the junction kept 10 bases outside the gene matches. Germline lookup yields CDR1 SNHLY and CDR2 FYNNEI. This CDR3 comprises 17 residues. Profiling relied on immunoSEQ multiplex PCR, and the TCRdb table lists in-frame clones only, not all of them. Altogether roughly 230,000 clones are present, roughly 84% being singletons, with the ten largest covering under 12%. The sequenced material came from peripheral blood. The genes are TRBV2 and TRBJ2-1; 10 bases line up with TRBD2. This sequence was found in a woman of 80 years or more with COVID-19, enrolled during active disease. As DNA, the CDR3 is TGTGCCAGCAGTGAGGTGCCGTCTAGCGGGGGTAACAATGAGCAGTTCTTC. It encodes CASSEVPSSGGNNEQFF.